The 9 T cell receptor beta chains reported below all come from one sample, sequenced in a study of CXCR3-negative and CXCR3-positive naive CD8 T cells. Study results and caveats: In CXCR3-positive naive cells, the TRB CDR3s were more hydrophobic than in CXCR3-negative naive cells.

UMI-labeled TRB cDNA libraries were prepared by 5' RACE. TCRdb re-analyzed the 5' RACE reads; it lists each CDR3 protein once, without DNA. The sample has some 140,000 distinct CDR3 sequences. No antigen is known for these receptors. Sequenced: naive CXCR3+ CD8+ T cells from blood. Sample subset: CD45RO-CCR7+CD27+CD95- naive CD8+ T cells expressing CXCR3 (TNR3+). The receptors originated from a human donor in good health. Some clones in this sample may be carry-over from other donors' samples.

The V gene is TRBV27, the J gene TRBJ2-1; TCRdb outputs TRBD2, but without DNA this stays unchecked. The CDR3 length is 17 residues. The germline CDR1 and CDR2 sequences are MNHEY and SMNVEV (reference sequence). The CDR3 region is CASSPSGAYGAYNEQFF.

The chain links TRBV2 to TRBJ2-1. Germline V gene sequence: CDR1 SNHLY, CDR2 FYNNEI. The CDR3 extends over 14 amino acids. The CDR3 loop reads CASSEEVGDNEQFF.

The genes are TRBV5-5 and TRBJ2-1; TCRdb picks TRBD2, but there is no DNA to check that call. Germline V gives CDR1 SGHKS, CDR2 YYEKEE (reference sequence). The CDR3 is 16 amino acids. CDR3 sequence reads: CASSLVASGGINEQFF.

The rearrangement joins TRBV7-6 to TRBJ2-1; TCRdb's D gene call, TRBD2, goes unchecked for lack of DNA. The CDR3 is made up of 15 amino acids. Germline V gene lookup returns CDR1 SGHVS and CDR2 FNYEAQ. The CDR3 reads CASSLTSGRDNEQFF.

CDR3 amino acids: CASSFYTGAGTEAFF. The V gene is TRBV5-1, the J gene TRBJ1-1; TCRdb indicates TRBD1, and absent DNA this call remains unverified. CDR3 length: 15 residues. Germline loops: CDR1 SGHRS, CDR2 YFSETQ.

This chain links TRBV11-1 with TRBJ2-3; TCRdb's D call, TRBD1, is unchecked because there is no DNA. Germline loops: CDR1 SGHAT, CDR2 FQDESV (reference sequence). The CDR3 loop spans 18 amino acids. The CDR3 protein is CASSPLHFGTETSDTQYF. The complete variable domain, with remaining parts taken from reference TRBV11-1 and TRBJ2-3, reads EAEVAQSPRYKITEKSQAVAFWCDPISGHATLYWYRQILGQGPELLVQFQDESVVDDSQLPKDRFSAERLKGVDSTLKIQPAELGDSAMYLCASSPLHFGTETSDTQYFGPGTRLTVL.

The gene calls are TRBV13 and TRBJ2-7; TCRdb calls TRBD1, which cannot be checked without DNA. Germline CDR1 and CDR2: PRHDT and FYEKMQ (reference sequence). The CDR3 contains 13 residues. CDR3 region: CASSRDRGYEQYF.

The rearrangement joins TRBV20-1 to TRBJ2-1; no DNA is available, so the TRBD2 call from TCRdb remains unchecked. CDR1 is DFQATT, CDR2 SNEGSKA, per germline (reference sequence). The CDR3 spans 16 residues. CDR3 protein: CSASPWVAGEGNEQFF.

CDR3 protein: CASSTNPGPYNEQFF. The chain carries TRBV5-1 and TRBJ2-1; without DNA, the TCRdb call of TRBD1 cannot be checked. This CDR3 is 15 amino acids long. Germline CDR1 and CDR2: SGHRS and YFSETQ.